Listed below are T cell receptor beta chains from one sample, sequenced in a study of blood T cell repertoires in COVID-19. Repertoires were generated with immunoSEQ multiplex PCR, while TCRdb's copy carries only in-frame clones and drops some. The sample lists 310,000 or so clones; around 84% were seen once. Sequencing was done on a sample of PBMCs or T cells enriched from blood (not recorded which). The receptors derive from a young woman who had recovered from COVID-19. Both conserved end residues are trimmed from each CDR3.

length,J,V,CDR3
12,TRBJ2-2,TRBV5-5,ASSFSLNTGELF
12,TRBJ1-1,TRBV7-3,ASSEGGRGTEAF
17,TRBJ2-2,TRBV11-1,ASSLAGLGRRENTGELF
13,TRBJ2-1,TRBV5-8,ASSLNDVTYNEQF
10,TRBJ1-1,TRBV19,ASSQRGTEAF
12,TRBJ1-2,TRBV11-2,ASSLDRASRGYT
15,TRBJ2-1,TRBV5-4,ASRQGLAGEPYNEQF
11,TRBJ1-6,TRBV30,AWSARGNSPLH
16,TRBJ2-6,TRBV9,ASSVGLAGGTGANVLT
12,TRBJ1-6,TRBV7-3,ASSLQGGDSPLH
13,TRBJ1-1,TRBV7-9,ASSLAPQGTGGAF
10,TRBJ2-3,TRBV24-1,ATSGYTDTQY
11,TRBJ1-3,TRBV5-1,ASRANSGNTIY
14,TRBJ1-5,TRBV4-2,ASSQDFRRPPQPQH
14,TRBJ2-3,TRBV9,ASTHGGGLDTDTQY
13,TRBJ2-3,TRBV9,ASSQGLALGNTQY
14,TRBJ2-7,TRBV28,ASSSPGLAGASEQY
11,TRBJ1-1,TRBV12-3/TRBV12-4,ASSQGFATEAF
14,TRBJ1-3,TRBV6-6,ASSAIGHSSGNTIY
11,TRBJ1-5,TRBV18,ASSPGDSQPQH
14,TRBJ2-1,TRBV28,ASSHTGSTIYNEQF
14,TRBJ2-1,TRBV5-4,ASILTGTGDYNEQF
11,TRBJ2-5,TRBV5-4,ASSLGGSETQY
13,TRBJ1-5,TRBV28,ASSWKSGGNQPQH
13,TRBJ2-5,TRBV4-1,ASSQAGRAGGSQY
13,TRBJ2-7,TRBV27,ASSLRLAGSYEQY
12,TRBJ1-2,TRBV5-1,ASSLAGITWGYT
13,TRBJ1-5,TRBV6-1,ASSEAGGGSQPQH
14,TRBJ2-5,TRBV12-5,ASGSGTSGGSETQY
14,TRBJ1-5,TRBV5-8,ASRSGTGALNQPQH
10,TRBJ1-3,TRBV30,AWQGIGNTIY
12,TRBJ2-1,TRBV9,ASTSGSSYNEQF
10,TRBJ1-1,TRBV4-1,ASSQVAQKAF
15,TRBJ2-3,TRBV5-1,ASTSEPSGTSTDTQY
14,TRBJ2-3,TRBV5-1,ASSLAPSGGADTQY
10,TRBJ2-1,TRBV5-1,ASSLSGRDLF
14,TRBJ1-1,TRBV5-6,ASSLGSSPKRAEAF
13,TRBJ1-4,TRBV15,ATSRGQFGDEKLF
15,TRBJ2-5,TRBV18,ASSPSREFLYQETQY
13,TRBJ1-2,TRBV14,ASSQASRANYGYT
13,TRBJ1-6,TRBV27,ASRGGTGSNSPLH
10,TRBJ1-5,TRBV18,ASSPGEQPQH
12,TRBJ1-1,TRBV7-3,ASSLLGRDTEAF
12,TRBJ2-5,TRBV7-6,ASSSQGPEQTQY
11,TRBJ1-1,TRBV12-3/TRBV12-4,ASSSDRSRRAF
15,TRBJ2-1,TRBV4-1,ASSPRPGQGAYNEQF
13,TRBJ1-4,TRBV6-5,ASSYSTATNEKLF
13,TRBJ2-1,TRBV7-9,ASSQPGHSYNEQF
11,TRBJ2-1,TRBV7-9,ASSPTSTDEQF
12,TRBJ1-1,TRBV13,ASSLGQGYTEAF
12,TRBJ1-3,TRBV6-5,ASRRMSSGNTIY
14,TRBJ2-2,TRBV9,ASSVGGGALTGELF
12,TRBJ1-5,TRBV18,ASSRGRGNQPQH